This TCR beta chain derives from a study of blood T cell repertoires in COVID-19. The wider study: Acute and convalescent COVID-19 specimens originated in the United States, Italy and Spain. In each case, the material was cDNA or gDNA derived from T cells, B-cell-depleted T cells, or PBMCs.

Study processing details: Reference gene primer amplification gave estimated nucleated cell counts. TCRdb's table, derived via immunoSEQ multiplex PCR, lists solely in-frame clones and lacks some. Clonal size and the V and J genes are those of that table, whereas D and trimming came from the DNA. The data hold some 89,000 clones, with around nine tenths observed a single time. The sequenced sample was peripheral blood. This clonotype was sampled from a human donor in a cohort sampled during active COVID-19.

The CDR3 here is CAWSVLTGINQPQHF. In DNA form, the CDR3 reads TGTGCCTGGAGTGTACTGACAGGGATCAATCAGCCCCAGCATTTT. This sequence joins TRBV30 and TRBJ1-5, with 7 bases identical to TRBD1. Germline values: CDR1 GTSNPN, CDR2 SVGIG (reference sequence). V shed 0 bases and J 3 bases; nucleotides not matched to a gene: 5. The CDR3 runs 15 residues.